The 16 T cell receptor beta chains below come from one sample, sequenced in a study of blood T cell repertoires in COVID-19. Assay: immunoSEQ multiplex PCR; the TCRdb copy retains only in-frame clones and omits some. The table has around 45,000 clones, approximately 70% seen once; the top ten hold about 5.9%. Sequenced sample: peripheral blood. The receptors originated from a man aged 80 or over with acute or convalescent COVID-19.

The chain recombines TRBV30 with TRBJ2-5, with TRBD2 identical over 7 bases. J was trimmed by 4 bases and V by 4 bases; bases with no gene match: 12. Per the germline V gene, CDR1 is GTSNPN and CDR2 is SVGIG (reference sequence). The CDR3 is made up of 15 amino acids. CDR3 amino acids: CAWKSAGVGRETQYF. Written as DNA, the CDR3 is TGTGCCTGGAAATCGGCGGGAGTAGGTCGAGAGACCCAGTACTTC.

The rearrangement uses TRBV12-3 or TRBV12-4 and TRBJ1-5; D gene unclear. The CDR3 runs to 12 residues. Trimming took off 2 bases at V and 4 bases at J, with 3 bases between the two ends. In nucleotides, the CDR3 is TGTGCCAGCAGTTTACTGAATCAGCCCCAGCATTTT. The encoded protein is CASSLLNQPQHF.

The chain links TRBV19 to TRBJ1-4; tentatively, D is TRBD1 (6 bases). V shed 4 bases and J shed 0 bases, with 6 bases lying between them. There are 14 residues in the CDR3. Germline CDR1 is LNHDA and CDR2 is SQIVND (reference sequence). The CDR3: CASSRTATNEKLFF. The CDR3, as DNA: TGTGCCAGTAGTAGGACAGCAACTAATGAAAAACTGTTTTTT.

The J gene is TRBJ2-6, the V gene TRBV7-8, with 8 positions matching TRBD2. Germline V lookup: CDR1 SGHVS, CDR2 FQNEAQ. The V segment lost 5 bases and the J segment 4 bases; nucleotides outside the gene matches: 19. The CDR3 is made up of 20 amino acids. CDR3 region: CASSPRPLNGGAAGANVLTF. The CDR3 DNA reads as TGTGCCAGCAGCCCCCGGCCCCTCAACGGGGGGGCGGCCGGGGCCAACGTCCTGACTTTC.

The chain joins TRBV5-1 to TRBJ2-1; a weak D match, TRBD2 (6 bases). Per germline, CDR1 SGHRS and CDR2 YFSETQ. This CDR3 comprises 12 residues. Deletions cut 2 bases from V and 11 bases from J, with 11 bases between. CDR3 sequence reads: CASSFRDSQQFF. CDR3 DNA sequence: TGCGCCAGCAGCTTTCGGGACTCCCAGCAGTTCTTC. The variable domain in full, with the rest retrieved from reference TRBV5-1 and TRBJ2-1, is KAGVTQTPRYLIKTRGQQVTLSCSPISGHRSVSWYQQTPGQGLQFLFEYFSETQRNKGNFPGRFSGRQFSNSRSEMNVSTLELGDSALYLCASSFRDSQQFFGPGTRLTVL.

The V and J genes are TRBV5-1 and TRBJ2-7; 7 positions match TRBD2. The germline V gene has CDR1 SGHRS and CDR2 YFSETQ. The ends lost 9 bases at V and 6 bases at J; junction bases unmatched: 12. This CDR3 is 13 amino acids long. The CDR3 coding sequence is TGCGCCACCTCACGCGGGAGTGAGGGCGAGCAGTACTTC. Its translation: CATSRGSEGEQYF.

J is TRBJ2-2 and V is TRBV6-2 or TRBV6-3; 8 nucleotides match TRBD2. Unmatched junction bases numbered 11, after V lost 4 bases and J lost 7 bases. CDR1 and CDR2 from the germline V gene are MNHEY and SVGEGT. The CDR3 has 16 amino acids. The CDR3 DNA sequence: TGTGCCAGCAGTTCGTTGGCGGGAGGCGGAGGCGGGGAGCTGTTTTTT. It translates to CASSSLAGGGGGELFF.

The rearrangement links TRBV29-1 to TRBJ1-2, with TRBD1 matching 7 bases. This CDR3 has 14 amino acids. Per the germline V gene, CDR1 is SQVTM and CDR2 is ANQGSEA. With 1 base clipped from V and 4 bases from J, the junction kept 6 bases outside the gene matches. In DNA, the CDR3 is TGCAGCGTTGAAGGGGGACAGAGATCCTATGGCTACACCTTC. Its translation: CSVEGGQRSYGYTF.

The chain employs TRBV3-1 (or the pseudogene TRBV3-2) and TRBJ2-6, with a possible D match to TRBD1 (6 bases). CDR3 size: 16 residues. Trimming left V 4 bases short and J 4 bases short, with 14 bases between. CDR1 and CDR2 from the germline V gene are LGHDT and YNNKEL (reference sequence). The chain's CDR3 is CASSPLGASGANVLTF. CDR3 sequence (DNA): TGTGCCAGCAGCCCTCTGGGGGCCTCCGGGGCCAACGTCCTGACTTTC.

This chain uses TRBV18 with TRBJ1-3; 7 nucleotides line up with TRBD1. V lost 1 base and J lost 0; bases outside the gene matches: 9. CDR1 KGHSH and CDR2 LQKENI come from the germline V gene. The CDR3 contains 18 residues. Written as DNA, the CDR3 is TGTGCCAGCTCACCACGGAACAGGGGAGTTGTCTCTGGAAACACCATATATTTT. Its translation: CASSPRNRGVVSGNTIYF.

The chain links TRBV9 to TRBJ1-1, with D possibly TRBD1 on 5 matching bases. The length of the CDR3 is 17 residues. Trimming removed 0 bases at V and 1 base at J, with 16 bases between. CDR1 SGDLS and CDR2 YYNGEE come from the germline V gene. This CDR3 reads CASSVAPQIRANTEAFF. The CDR3 DNA follows: TGTGCCAGCAGCGTAGCCCCACAGATCAGGGCGAACACTGAAGCTTTCTTT.

The chain has TRBV7-6 and TRBJ1-6; no definite D call. Germline V lookup: CDR1 SGHVS, CDR2 FNYEAQ. The length of the CDR3 is 16 residues. V dropped 0 bases and J dropped 2 bases, with 8 bases sitting between them. The CDR3 is CASSLALGPYNSPLHF. CDR3 bases: TGTGCCAGCAGCTTAGCACTGGGCCCCTATAATTCACCCCTCCACTTT. Supplemented by reference TRBV7-6 and TRBJ1-6, the full variable domain reads GAGVSQSPRYKVTKRGQDVALRCDPISGHVSLYWYRQALGQGPEFLTYFNYEAQQDKSGLPNDRFSAERPEGSISTLTIQRTEQRDSAMYRCASSLALGPYNSPLHFGNGTRLTVT.

This sequence joins TRBV9 and TRBJ1-1; D is ambiguous. The CDR3 is made up of 15 amino acids. The germline CDR1 and CDR2 sequences are SGDLS and YYNGEE. Deletions cut 4 bases from V and 1 base from J, with 14 bases between. The CDR3 is CASSPHNEENTEAFF. CDR3 DNA sequence: TGTGCCAGCAGCCCTCACAATGAGGAGAACACTGAAGCTTTCTTT.

This clone has only one observation. This chain links TRBV5-4 with TRBJ2-2; TRBD2 aligns across 8 bases. J gave up 4 bases and V 2 bases, and 10 bases lay outside the gene matches. The CDR3 loop spans 17 amino acids. Germline V CDR1 and CDR2: SGHNT, YYREEE (reference sequence). DNA for the CDR3: TGTGCCAGCAGCTTTTATAGCGGGACCTCAATCACCGGGGAGCTGTTTTTT. As protein: CASSFYSGTSITGELFF.

This clone was detected only a few times. The chain combines TRBV7-6 with TRBJ1-1, with 7 bases lining up with TRBD1. Germline values: CDR1 SGHVS, CDR2 FNYEAQ. The V and J ends lost 4 bases and 1 base, in that order; junction bases with no gene match: 9. The CDR3 consists of 16 residues. CDR3 in amino acids: CASSSSNWTGNTEAFF. In nucleotides, the CDR3 is TGTGCCAGCAGCTCCTCCAACTGGACAGGGAACACTGAAGCTTTCTTT.

The chain recombines TRBV3-1 (or the pseudogene TRBV3-2) with TRBJ2-3; TRBD2 is a possible D gene (5 bases). Germline CDR1 is LGHDT and CDR2 is YNNKEL (reference sequence). The CDR3 spans 15 residues. Trimming cost V 1 base and J 2 bases, with 10 bases left between them. The CDR3 loop reads CASSQGPLATDTQYF. The CDR3 DNA reads as TGTGCCAGCAGCCAAGGGCCTCTAGCCACAGATACGCAGTATTTT.